This T cell receptor beta chain was recorded in a study of identifying expanded T cells in peripheral blood. Findings of the study overall: Variance in clone template counts between roughly 2-week samples significantly increased with total template count across all healthy donors.

No infections or other immune events were documented during collection. Clones were read by immunoSEQ multiplex PCR, and TCRdb kept only the in-frame ones, dropping some. The sample yields about 52,000 clones, approximately 82% seen once. V trimming: 6 bases; J trimming: 12 bases; junction bases outside the gene matches: 9. This CDR3 region has 12 residues. Germline CDR1 is MNHEY and CDR2 is SVGAGI. Points on this clone: The antigen remains unidentified.

This chain connects TRBV6-5 to TRBJ2-7, with TRBD1 matching 9 bases. This TCR derives from a person between 18 and 70 years old in good health. Sequencing used blood. CDR3 nucleotides: TGTGCCAGCAGCCCCGGACAGGGGATTACGTACGTC. It is translated as CASSPGQGITYV.